These 9 T cell receptor beta chains came from one sample sequenced in a study of response to subunit inactivated influenza vaccine. From the RT-PCR reads, TCRdb called clonotypes with MiXCR, one entry per CDR3 protein. Of about 520,000 distinct CDR3 sequences in the sample, roughly 23% were seen once. The starting material was CD4+ T cells sorted from PBMCs, obtained approximately 5 days after vaccination. The origin of the receptors is a man between 45 and 60 years old who received an inactivated influenza vaccine.

The chain employs TRBV4-2 and TRBJ2-3; 14 positions match TRBD2. J lost 4 bases, V lost 1 base, and 10 bases had no gene match. The germline V gene encodes CDR1 LGHNA and CDR2 YNFKEQ. The CDR3 is made up of 19 amino acids. In DNA form, the CDR3 reads TGTGCCAGCAGCCAAGCGGCGACTAGCGGGGGGGCCTTCGCAGATACGCAGTATTTT. It translates to CASSQAATSGGAFADTQYF.

This clonotype was counted ten times or more. The genes are TRBV5-1 and TRBJ2-7; TRBD1 is a possible D gene (6 bases). V dropped 6 bases and J dropped 2 bases, with 18 bases sitting between them. The CDR3 covers 15 residues. The germline CDR1 and CDR2 sequences are SGHRS and YFSETQ. The CDR3 region has the DNA TGCGCCAGCACCAAGACCGGGACAAGAGCCTACGAGCAGTACTTC. It specifies CASTKTGTRAYEQYF.

This clonotype appeared a few times. This sequence joins TRBV2 and TRBJ2-7, with D tentatively TRBD1 or TRBD2 (5 bases each). This CDR3 is built from 14 residues. Trimming cost V 6 bases and J 6 bases, with 18 bases left between them. The germline V gene encodes CDR1 SNHLY and CDR2 FYNNEI. The CDR3 sequence is CASRETATGLEQYF. CDR3 nucleotide sequence: TGTGCCAGCAGAGAAACCGCGACGGGGCTCGAGCAGTACTTC.

The chain has TRBV6-2 or TRBV6-3 and TRBJ2-3, with a tentative D call TRBD2 (6 bases). This CDR3 comprises 15 residues. CDR1 is MNHEY, CDR2 SVGEGT, per germline. V was trimmed by 4 bases and J by 3 bases, leaving 14 bases between them. Here the CDR3 DNA reads TGTGCCAGCAGTTTACGGGGGTTTGGGACAGATACGCAGTATTTT. This encodes CASSLRGFGTDTQYF.

The J gene is TRBJ2-5, the V gene TRBV12-3 or TRBV12-4; the match to TRBD2 covers 9 bases. V gave up 5 bases and J gave up 6 bases; unmatched junction bases: 10. The CDR3 is 15 residues long. CDR3: CASSPGLARIQTQYF. The CDR3 nucleotides are TGTGCCAGCAGTCCGGGACTAGCCCGTATCCAGACCCAGTACTTC.

This clonotype was detected a few times. The chain joins TRBV28 to TRBJ2-7; 9 positions match TRBD2. Per germline, CDR1 MDHEN and CDR2 SYDVKM. After removal of 4 bases from V and 2 bases from J, the junction contained 6 bases not matched to a gene. The CDR3 is made up of 15 amino acids. CDR3 nucleotides: TGTGCCAGCAGTTCCGCTAGCGGGGTCACCTACGAGCAGTACTTC. Protein: CASSSASGVTYEQYF. The full variable domain, rest sourced from reference TRBV28 and TRBJ2-7, is DVKVTQSSRYLVKRTGEKVFLECVQDMDHENMFWYRQDPGLGLRLIYFSYDVKMKEKGDIPEGYSVSREKKERFSLILESASTNQTSMYLCASSSASGVTYEQYFGPGTRLTVT.

V and J are TRBV7-2 and TRBJ2-1; D not resolved. V was shortened by 2 bases and J by 1 base, with 12 bases between the two germline ends. The CDR3 covers 16 residues. The germline V gene has CDR1 SGHTA and CDR2 FQGNSA. The CDR3 DNA is TGTGCCAGCAGCTTATCTTTTTCCGCTTCCTACAATGAGCAGTTCTTC. Translated: CASSLSFSASYNEQFF. The variable domain in full, with the rest retrieved from reference TRBV7-2 and TRBJ2-1, is GAGVSQSPSNKVTEKGKDVELRCDPISGHTALYWYRQSLGQGLEFLIYFQGNSAPDKSGLPSDRFSAERTGGSVSTLTIQRTQQEDSAVYLCASSLSFSASYNEQFFGPGTRLTVL.

The chain carries TRBV27 and TRBJ2-5; D perhaps matches TRBD1 (5 bases). The CDR3 sequence is 15 residues long. CDR1 MNHEY and CDR2 SMNVEV come from the germline V gene (reference sequence). V was clipped by 6 bases and J by 2 bases, with 16 bases between them. The DNA of the CDR3 is TGTGCCAGCAGACCCACGTTGACAGTACAAGAGACCCAGTACTTC. Its translation: CASRPTLTVQETQYF.

The chain joins TRBV6-1 to TRBJ2-1, with D perhaps TRBD2 (5 bases). The CDR3 loop spans 17 amino acids. V lost 6 bases, J lost 3 bases, and 21 bases lay in between. Looked up from germline, CDR1 is MNHNS and CDR2 is SASEGT. The CDR3 DNA follows: TGTGCCAGCAGCGACCGAGGTAGTAGCGTAAACTACAATGAGCAGTTCTTC. The encoded protein is CASSDRGSSVNYNEQFF.